In its sample, the clone carrying this T cell receptor (beta chain) was seen a few times. The data were taken from a study of OX40 agonist ivuxolimab in advanced cancers. Profiling relied on immunoSEQ multiplex PCR, and the TCRdb table lists in-frame clones only, not all of them. The sample has about 96,000 clones, approximately 80% seen once. Germline CDR1 SGDLS, CDR2 YYNGEE. Trimming cost V 3 bases and J 4 bases; bases outside gene matches: 9. CDR3 length: 16 residues. The TCR was taken from an adult with an advanced solid tumor such as melanoma, head and neck, liver or kidney cancer. The sample in question was CD4+ or CD8+ T cells sorted from blood, obtained in a trial of the OX40 agonist ivuxolimab. The gene calls are TRBV9 and TRBJ1-2, with 10 bases that match TRBD1. CDR3 region: CASSAAPGQGSYGYTF. The CDR3 coding sequence is TGTGCCAGCAGCGCCGCTCCGGGACAGGGGAGCTATGGCTACACCTTC.